What follows describes a single T cell receptor beta chain. What antigen it recognizes has not been identified. It has no much larger one-base neighbor in the sample; base qualities were not kept. The sample's time point label, in plain terms: roughly 27 days on oral tofacitinib. The sample's treatment or condition label, in plain terms: oral pan-JAK inhibitor, 5-10 mg twice daily. Peripheral blood and lesional scalp punch biopsies were obtained from patients with alopecia areata. PBMCs were isolated by density centrifugation and stained for CD3, CD4 and CD8, after which CD4+ and CD8+ T cells were sorted on a FACSAria. This sample is drawn from a study of CD8+ T cells in alopecia areata (dated 2018 in TCRdb). Some background on the complete study: Treated patients were enrolled in an open-label pilot trial of oral tofacitinib, 5 to 10 mg twice daily, for moderate-to-severe alopecia areata. In treated patients, disease severity was measured using the SALT score, which gives the percentage of scalp surface area affected. Scalp clonality was compared among normal scalp (n=4), patchy alopecia areata scalp (n=8), and alopecia totalis/universalis scalp (n=8). Human TCRbeta sequencing covered scalp tissue and sorted CD4+ and CD8+ peripheral blood T cells from patchy and totalis/universalis alopecia areata patients and healthy controls. The study used high-throughput TCRbeta sequencing to examine T cell clonal expansion in alopecia areata, in both the C3H/HeJ mouse model and human patients. Tofacitinib was administered for 6 to 18 months, and 6 months of follow-up off drug were then conducted to assess delayed response and recurrence. TCRbeta CDR3 regions were amplified by immunoSEQ multiplex PCR using 35 Vbeta forward and 13 Jbeta reverse primers. Biopsies were taken from tofacitinib-treated patients at baseline and at 4 and 24 weeks of treatment, and a later scalp biopsy was taken in several of the tofacitinib-treated patients. RNA came from the PAXgene miRNA kit for fixed scalp, the miRNeasy kit for PBMCs, and the RNeasy kit for mouse skin.

Sequences MNHEY (CDR1) and SVGAGI (CDR2) are obtained from the germline V gene. Spanning cysteine to phenylalanine, the CDR3 consists of 15 amino acids. Only the CDR3 DNA stays, 45 bases, in frame from base 1. The V and J ends are trimmed by 0 bases and 4 bases, leaving 9 bases between them. The protocol used for the library was the immunoSEQ multiplex PCR assay. RNA was extracted from all samples and reverse transcribed into cDNA as template for TCR sequencing. First-strand cDNA was synthesized with SuperScript III using a 2:1 mix of oligo-dT and random hexamers. Amplification bias was assessed with a synthetic immune receptor repertoire, and residual bias was removed computationally. Processing in the source paper ran as follows. Raw reads were preprocessed to remove errors, and CDR3 was defined by IMGT conventions from the conserved cysteine to phenylalanine. To get clonality, Shannon entropy was normalized by log2 of the number of productive unique TCRs and the result was subtracted from 1. Scalp TCRbeta sequences were cross-referenced with sorted blood CD4 and CD8 repertoires so that the CD4 or CD8 identity of scalp clones could be inferred. TCRdb took this table from immuneACCESS and kept in-frame rearrangements with V and J called. Such tables lack part of the clones; where checked against another copy, unresolved V genes explain under half of the gap, and the rest is unexplained. D and trimming come from the DNA, and the V and J calls and clone size come from that table. The sample table contains about 160,000 clones; only one count was recorded for less than 70% of them. Together, the top ten hold around 0.91% of the sample.

What the study reported, not specific to this receptor: Tofacitinib significantly decreased scalp clonality and the number of expanded CD8+ clones among the top 100 scalp clones. Compared with normal scalp, lesional scalp, particularly in alopecia totalis/universalis, had higher clonality and more expanded CD8+ clones, which suggests antigenic drive. Many expanded lesional clones persisted in scalp and blood during tofacitinib treatment, which may partly explain relapse after stopping treatment. Because the treated cohort was small and had only one nonresponder, larger studies are needed to examine links between baseline CD8+ expansion and response. Shared TCR sequences between patients were less evident than in mice, which may be partly attributable to HLA diversity in the patient population. Unlike mouse skin, which is dominated by gammadelta T cells, normal human skin has resident alphabeta T cells that are also sequenced, and this complicates analysis of the scalp TCR repertoire.

The sample here was CD4+ T cells sorted from blood, taken at week 4, from a patient treated with tofacitinib. The source is a human donor with alopecia areata. The chain is made from TRBV6-5 and TRBJ2-2; 6 matching bases give a weak D call of TRBD1. CDR3 region: CASSYSRTATGELFF. The nucleotide sequence reads as follows: TGTGCCAGCAGTTACTCGCGGACAGCCACCGGGGAGCTGTTTTTT.